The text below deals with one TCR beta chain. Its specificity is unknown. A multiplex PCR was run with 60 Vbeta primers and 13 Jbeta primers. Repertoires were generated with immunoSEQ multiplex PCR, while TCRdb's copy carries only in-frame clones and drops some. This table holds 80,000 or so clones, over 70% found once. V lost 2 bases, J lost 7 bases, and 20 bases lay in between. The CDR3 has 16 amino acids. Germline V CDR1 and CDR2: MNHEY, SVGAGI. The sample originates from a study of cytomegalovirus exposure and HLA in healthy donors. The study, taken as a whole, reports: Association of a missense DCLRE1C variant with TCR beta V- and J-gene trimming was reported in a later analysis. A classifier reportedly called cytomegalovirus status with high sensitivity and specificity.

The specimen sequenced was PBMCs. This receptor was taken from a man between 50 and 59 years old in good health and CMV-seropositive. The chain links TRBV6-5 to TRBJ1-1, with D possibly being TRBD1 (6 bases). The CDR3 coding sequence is TGTGCCAGCAGTTACAATCGAGGGGGGGGCGCGGGTGAAGCTTTCTTT. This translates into CASSYNRGGGAGEAFF.